This paragraph covers one TCR beta chain sequence. Its antigen is still unknown. The sample comes from a study of vaccination and CD4 T cells after COVID-19. On the study more broadly: In the convalescent group, nasal swab PCR was SARS-CoV-2 positive; roughly nine cases were mild and one severe. Median draw time for post-COVID samples was 85 to 110 days post-diagnosis (range 35 to 161). Timing of post-vaccine sample collection was a median 72 days after dose two, with a range of 14 to 241.

Noted treatment: approximately nine-day PBMC culture with coronavirus spike peptide pools or control peptides (ViraFEST assay). The Oncomine TCR Beta short-read assay was what sequenced the DNA obtained from cultured CD4+ T cells. The source of extracted genomic DNA was cultured CD4+ T cells. From the PCR reads, TCRdb called clonotypes with MiXCR, one entry per CDR3 protein. The sample yields 15,000 or so distinct CDR3 sequences, approximately 70% seen once. The CDR3 length is 14 residues. Germline CDR1 GTSNPN, CDR2 SVGIG (reference sequence). The V and J ends lost 2 bases and 2 bases respectively, with 13 bases between them.

V usage is TRBV30 and J usage is TRBJ2-7; D is perhaps TRBD2 (6 bases). This clonotype was obtained from a human donor who had recovered from COVID-19. Source material: CD4+ T cells from blood, cultured in vitro. Here the CDR3 DNA reads TGTGCCTGGAGTTTGGGACTTCCCCCCTACGAGCAGTACTTC. This codes for CAWSLGLPPYEQYF.